This TCR beta chain was sequenced in a study of shared clonotypes between healthy human individuals. For the study at large: Contributing individuals were a couple of females and a few males aged 18 to 49. Study-level results: Naive subsets generally exceeded memory subsets in estimated richness.

Points on this clone: Its cognate antigen is unknown.

Positively selected for CCR7, the CD45RO-negative cells used as naive CD8 cells excluded terminally differentiated effector memory CD45RA+ cells. Assay: immunoSEQ multiplex PCR; the TCRdb copy retains only in-frame clones and omits some. This repertoire shows some 630,000 clones, 96% found once; its top ten account for roughly 0.1%. Sequenced sample: naive CD8+ T cells sorted from blood. The sequence derives from a woman between 25 and 40 years old in good health.

The CDR3 DNA reads TGCGCCACCTTACCGGGACCAACTAACTTCAACTCCTACGAGCAGTACTTC. The encoded protein is CATLPGPTNFNSYEQYF. The gene calls are TRBV10-2 and TRBJ2-7; D may correspond to TRBD1 or TRBD2 (5 bases each). The CDR3 contains 17 residues. CDR1 and CDR2 from the germline V gene are WSHSY and SAAADI. Trimming cost V 10 bases and J 0 bases, with 25 bases left between them.